This T cell receptor beta chain was identified in a study of OX40 agonist ivuxolimab in advanced cancers. Study summary: Across the patients, intravenous ivuxolimab was delivered every 2 weeks at 0.01 to 10 mg/kg.

The V gene's germline CDR1 is SGHVS and CDR2 FQNEAQ. Trimming left V 2 bases short and J 4 bases short, with 12 bases between. The CDR3 is made up of 14 amino acids. Profiling relied on immunoSEQ multiplex PCR, and the TCRdb table lists in-frame clones only, not all of them. The profile shows around 40,000 clones, around 87% of them singletons. Sequences were derived from CD4+ or CD8+ T cells sorted from blood, sampled in a trial of the OX40 agonist ivuxolimab. The chain uses TRBV7-8 and TRBJ2-7; D uncertain. The sequence derives from an adult with an advanced solid tumor such as melanoma, head and neck, liver or kidney cancer. The CDR3, as DNA: TGTGCCAGCAGCTTATCACCGGGTTCTTACGAGCAGTACTTC. Encoded protein: CASSLSPGSYEQYF.